These 10 T cell receptor beta chains came from one sample sequenced in a study of shared T cell receptors in the human thymus. This table comes from immunoSEQ multiplex PCR, and its TCRdb copy is limited to in-frame clones, with some not included. The table lists approximately 730,000 clones, 80% to 90% of them singletons. These records were also assigned to another study, of human thymus T cells.

Sequencing was performed on thymocytes. The receptors shown here come from a girl under two years old with a congenital heart defect.

This clone showed up just once. The chain is built from TRBV6-1 and TRBJ1-2, with 8 positions matching TRBD1. The germline V gene encodes CDR1 MNHNS and CDR2 SASEGT. V lost 8 bases and J lost 2; bases outside the gene matches: 10. The CDR3 is 15 residues long. CDR3 protein: CASRTGTTLNYGYTF. CDR3 bases: TGTGCCAGCCGGACAGGGACAACCCTCAACTATGGCTACACCTTC.

The chain couples TRBV9 to TRBJ1-4; D remains ambiguous. The CDR3 is 15 amino acids. The V end lost 0 bases, the J end lost 0 bases, and 6 bases lay between the germline ends. Germline V lookup: CDR1 SGDLS, CDR2 YYNGEE. CDR3 in amino acids: CASSVGRATNEKLFF. In nucleotides, the CDR3 is TGTGCCAGCAGCGTAGGGAGGGCAACTAATGAAAAACTGTTTTTT.

The chain is built from TRBV7-2 and TRBJ1-2, with 7 bases fitting TRBD1. This CDR3 region has 14 residues. With V trimmed by 3 bases and J by 9 bases, 10 bases remained unmatched. CDR1 and CDR2 from the germline V gene are SGHTA and FQGNSA. The CDR3 sequence: CASSFRDSPNSYTF. The DNA for the CDR3 is TGTGCCAGCAGCTTTCGGGACAGTCCAAATAGCTACACCTTC.

This chain links TRBV27 with TRBJ1-4; 9 bases align to TRBD1. V lost 3 bases and J lost 10; bases outside the gene matches: 15. Per the germline V gene, CDR1 is MNHEY and CDR2 is SMNVEV (reference sequence). The CDR3 is 17 residues long. CDR3 protein: CASSLYRGLNTAGKLFF. CDR3 nucleotide sequence: TGTGCCAGCAGTTTGTACAGGGGGCTGAACACTGCGGGAAAACTGTTTTTT.

The gene calls are TRBV7-8 and TRBJ1-5; D is undetermined. The V gene's germline CDR1 is SGHVS and CDR2 FQNEAQ. The CDR3 has 12 amino acids. V lost 3 bases, J lost 3 bases, and 3 bases lay in between. DNA of the CDR3: TGTGCCAGCAGCTTCTACAATCAGCCCCAGCATTTT. This codes for CASSFYNQPQHF.

This clone occurred a few times. The rearrangement uses TRBV4-3 and TRBJ2-5; TRBD2 agrees at 10 bases. The CDR3 consists of 18 residues. The ends lost 1 base at V and 0 bases at J; junction bases unmatched: 8. Germline CDR1 LGHNA, CDR2 YSLEER. The CDR3 nucleotides are TGCGCCAGCAGCCAAGGCGCTAGCGGGGGCCAGTACCAAGAGACCCAGTACTTC. Its translation is CASSQGASGGQYQETQYF.

The chain couples TRBV5-6 to TRBJ1-2; 7 nucleotides match TRBD1. V shed 4 bases, J shed 3 bases, and the junction held 9 bases outside the gene matches. Per the germline V gene, CDR1 is SGHDT and CDR2 is YYEEEE. The CDR3 sequence is 15 residues long. This chain's CDR3 is CASSMGQRLDYGYTF. DNA for the CDR3: TGTGCCAGCAGCATGGGACAGCGACTAGACTATGGCTACACCTTC.

The gene calls are TRBV19 and TRBJ1-6; D not certain. Germline values: CDR1 LNHDA, CDR2 SQIVND (reference sequence). The CDR3 has 17 residues. Trimming removed 6 bases from V and 7 bases from J, with 22 bases in between. The CDR3 protein is CASRLEAAGVKNSPLHF. DNA for the CDR3: TGTGCCAGTAGGTTGGAGGCGGCGGGAGTGAAAAATTCACCCCTCCACTTT.

CDR3 DNA: TGTGCCAGCAGTCCCTCCGGGGGGACTACAATCTCAGATACGCAGTATTTT. Translating it yields CASSPSGGTTISDTQYF. The chain combines TRBV28 with TRBJ2-3; 7 bases are shared with TRBD2. Trimming removed 5 bases from V and 4 bases from J; junction bases left unmatched: 15. Germline V lookup: CDR1 MDHEN, CDR2 SYDVKM. The CDR3 loop spans 17 amino acids.

The rearrangement links TRBV5-1 to TRBJ1-3; 7 nucleotides align to TRBD1. V gave up 4 bases and J gave up 1 base; unmatched junction bases: 11. Per the germline V gene, CDR1 is SGHRS and CDR2 is YFSETQ. CDR3 length: 17 amino acids. The CDR3 nucleotides are TGCGCCAGCAGCCCAAGACAGGGTTGCTTTTCTGGAAACACCATATATTTT. It codes for CASSPRQGCFSGNTIYF.